This passage covers 28 T cell receptor beta chains from one sample sequenced in a study of T cell responses to AZD1222 COVID-19 vaccine. The protocol was immunoSEQ multiplex PCR, while the TCRdb copy is restricted to in-frame clones and leaves out a portion. In the table there are more than 100,000 clones, more than 85% of which are singletons. The starting material was peripheral blood, obtained 28 days after the second AZD1222 dose. These receptors were collected from an adult who received the AZD1222 COVID-19 vaccine.

The chain combines TRBV15 with TRBJ2-5; perhaps TRBD1 as D (5 bases). Trimming removed 5 bases at V and 3 bases at J, with 10 bases between. The germline V gene has CDR1 LNHNV and CDR2 YYDKDF (reference sequence). This CDR3 is built from 13 residues. The CDR3 loop reads CATSGPTEETQYF. Written as DNA, the CDR3 is TGTGCCACCAGCGGGCCGACAGAAGAGACCCAGTACTTC.

The rearrangement links TRBV30 to TRBJ2-5; D remains ambiguous. Germline V gene lookup returns CDR1 GTSNPN and CDR2 SVGIG (reference sequence). V dropped 0 bases and J dropped 5 bases, with 7 bases sitting between them. The CDR3 sequence is 12 residues long. CDR3 loop: CAWSVGRETQYF. The CDR3 coding sequence is TGTGCCTGGAGTGTAGGTCGGGAGACCCAGTACTTC.

The J gene is TRBJ1-1, the V gene TRBV5-1; D gene uncertain. V dropped 1 base and J dropped 5 bases, with 9 bases sitting between them. The CDR3 spans 13 residues. Germline V gene sequence: CDR1 SGHRS, CDR2 YFSETQ. Here the CDR3 reads CASSLREGTEAFF. The CDR3 nucleotides read TGCGCCAGCAGCTTGCGAGAGGGTACTGAAGCTTTCTTT.

The chain is built from TRBV11-1 and TRBJ1-6, with 8 bases that match TRBD1. CDR1 SGHAT and CDR2 FQDESV come from the germline V gene (reference sequence). The CDR3 is 14 amino acids. V gave up 5 bases and J gave up 7 bases; unmatched junction bases: 4. CDR3 sequence reads: CASSPRDRNSPLHF. The DNA for the CDR3 is TGTGCCAGCAGCCCGCGGGACAGGAATTCACCCCTCCACTTT. The complete variable domain, with remaining parts taken from reference TRBV11-1 and TRBJ1-6, reads EAEVAQSPRYKITEKSQAVAFWCDPISGHATLYWYRQILGQGPELLVQFQDESVVDDSQLPKDRFSAERLKGVDSTLKIQPAELGDSAMYLCASSPRDRNSPLHFGNGTRLTVT.

The chain links TRBV2 to TRBJ1-6; 8 bases match TRBD1. Germline V gene sequence: CDR1 SNHLY, CDR2 FYNNEI. Losses at the gene ends were 6 bases for V and 5 bases for J; bases not matched to a gene: 6. This CDR3 region has 15 residues. This chain's CDR3 is CASSFQQGDNSPLHF. CDR3 nucleotide sequence: TGTGCCAGCAGCTTCCAACAGGGGGATAATTCACCCCTCCACTTT.

The rearrangement links TRBV12-2 to TRBJ2-2; the table's D gene call, TRBD1, was not cross checked with the DNA. TRBV12-2 is an annotated pseudogene. The CDR3 loop spans 22 amino acids. The CDR3 DNA follows: TGTGCAAGTCGCTTAGAGCCCCTTCCCACACTCACCGGGACAGGGGTTGCCGGGGAGCTGTTTTTT. It translates to CASRLEPLPTLTGTGVAGELFF.

The chain employs TRBV7-8 and TRBJ2-3; D unclear. Germline CDR1 reads SGHVS; CDR2 reads FQNEAQ. The CDR3 totals 12 residues. The V end lost 3 bases, the J end lost 5 bases, and 6 bases lay between the germline ends. In DNA, the CDR3 is TGTGCCAGCAGCTTTTCCGGAGATACGCAGTATTTT. Its protein product is CASSFSGDTQYF.

This sequence joins TRBV14 and TRBJ2-5; no clear D gene. V lost 4 bases and J 4 bases, leaving 10 bases between the germline ends. The CDR3 totals 13 residues. CDR1 and CDR2 from the germline V gene are SGHDN and FVKESK. Written as DNA, the CDR3 is TGTGCCAGCAGCCCATTAATCGGAGAGACCCAGTACTTC. It translates to CASSPLIGETQYF.

In its sample, this clone was seen once. The rearrangement uses TRBV7-2 and TRBJ2-3, with 7 nucleotides matching TRBD2. The CDR3 extends over 16 amino acids. After removal of 5 bases from V and 4 bases from J, the junction contained 12 bases not matched to a gene. CDR1 and CDR2 from the germline V gene are SGHTA and FQGNSA. CDR3 nucleotides: TGTGCCAGCAGCCCCCGCGGGCGGGAGCGCGCAGATACGCAGTATTTT. It codes for CASSPRGRERADTQYF.

The chain carries TRBV10-3 and TRBJ2-3; a possible D gene is TRBD2 (6 bases). Germline-derived CDR1 and CDR2 are ENHRY and SYGVKD. The CDR3 is made up of 13 amino acids. The germline V and J ends were trimmed by 6 bases and 6 bases, with 13 bases remaining between them. The CDR3 sequence: CAIRLARMDTQYF. Written as DNA, the CDR3 is TGTGCCATCAGACTAGCAAGGATGGATACGCAGTATTTT.

The chain recombines TRBV2 with TRBJ1-5; unclear D gene. The CDR3 totals 15 residues. V lost 8 bases to trimming and J lost 2 bases, with 16 bases between them. The V gene's germline CDR1 is SNHLY and CDR2 FYNNEI. The CDR3, as DNA: TGTGCCAGCGCTCTTAGCACCGTCGGCAATCAGCCCCAGCATTTT. Its translation: CASALSTVGNQPQHF.

This clone was seen only a few times. Other nucleotide sequences in the sample specify the same CDR3. The genes are TRBV4-1 and TRBJ2-7, with D possibly being TRBD1 (5 bases). Per germline, CDR1 MGHRA and CDR2 YSYEKL. V lost 1 base and J lost 3, with 7 bases in between. This CDR3 has 13 residues. The CDR3 DNA follows: TGCGCCAGCAGCCAAGGAGGACACTACGAGCAGTACTTC. Protein: CASSQGGHYEQYF.

The chain is built from TRBV4-3 and TRBJ2-5; TRBD1 matches at 11 bases. Per the germline V gene, CDR1 is LGHNA and CDR2 is YSLEER. After removal of 5 bases from V and 4 bases from J, the junction contained 6 bases not matched to a gene. The CDR3 spans 15 residues. CDR3 region: CASSYRTGGPETQYF. CDR3 sequence (DNA): TGCGCCAGCAGCTACCGGACAGGGGGCCCAGAGACCCAGTACTTC.

V is TRBV5-1 and J is TRBJ1-3, with 8 positions matching TRBD1. The length of the CDR3 is 16 residues. V dropped 0 bases and J dropped 3; count of bases not matched to a gene: 5. The germline gives CDR1 SGHRS, CDR2 YFSETQ. The CDR3 sequence: CASSLARQGLGNTIYF. The CDR3 DNA reads as TGCGCCAGCAGCTTGGCCAGACAGGGGCTTGGAAACACCATATATTTT.

This sequence joins TRBV4-1 and TRBJ2-7; the D is unclear. The germline CDR1 and CDR2 sequences are MGHRA and YSYEKL. The CDR3 is 17 residues long. V was cut by 0 bases and J by 6 bases, with 21 bases left in between. In nucleotides, the CDR3 is TGCGCCAGCAGCCAAGACCATGGCGGCGCCAACCCGGGCGAGCAGTACTTC. Translated, it gives CASSQDHGGANPGEQYF.

The chain couples TRBV11-2 to TRBJ1-3; D may be TRBD1 (6 bases). The length of the CDR3 is 13 residues. Trimming took 5 bases from V and 7 from J, leaving 12 bases between them. Per the germline V gene, CDR1 is SGHAT and CDR2 is FQNNGV. CDR3 sequence reads: CASSTFDRNTIYF. The CDR3 nucleotides read TGTGCCAGCAGCACCTTTGACAGGAACACCATATATTTT.

The CDR3 loop is CASSPQGGKTQYF. In DNA, the CDR3 is TGTGCCAGCAGCCCCCAGGGCGGAAAGACCCAGTACTTC. This chain joins TRBV5-4 and TRBJ2-5, with D possibly TRBD1 on 5 matching bases. Germline V gives CDR1 SGHNT, CDR2 YYREEE (reference sequence). The V gene lost 4 bases and the J gene lost 6 bases, with 13 bases spanning the gap. There are 13 residues in the CDR3.

The chain links TRBV5-1 to TRBJ2-1, with D unclear. Germline lookup yields CDR1 SGHRS and CDR2 YFSETQ. Trimming removed 1 base from V and 4 bases from J, with 15 bases in between. This CDR3 has 16 amino acids. This chain's CDR3 is CASSLLETVLYNEQFF. The CDR3 nucleotides read TGCGCCAGCAGCTTGCTGGAAACAGTACTTTACAATGAGCAGTTCTTC.

CDR3 sequence (DNA): TGCGCCAGCAGCCAAGTTCGAGGGGGGGCCCTCCACTTT. Translation: CASSQVRGGALHF. The chain is built from TRBV4-3 and TRBJ1-6; D is possibly TRBD1 (6 bases). The CDR3 loop spans 13 amino acids. V shed 1 base and J shed 14 bases, with 12 bases lying between them. The germline gives CDR1 LGHNA, CDR2 YSLEER.

The V and J genes are TRBV30 and TRBJ2-5, with D possibly being TRBD1 or TRBD2 (5 bases each). Trimming removed 0 bases from V and 5 bases from J, with 10 bases in between. The CDR3 runs to 13 residues. In germline, CDR1 is GTSNPN, CDR2 SVGIG (reference sequence). The CDR3 here is CAWSVVWGETQYF. The CDR3 bases are TGTGCCTGGAGTGTAGTATGGGGGGAGACCCAGTACTTC.

V gene TRBV12-3 or TRBV12-4 combines with J gene TRBJ1-2, with a possible D match to TRBD1 (5 bases). Trimming cost V 5 bases and J 3 bases, with 10 bases left between them. The CDR3 is 13 amino acids. Here the CDR3 reads CASSPSGYYGYTF. DNA of the CDR3: TGTGCCAGCAGTCCTTCAGGGTACTATGGCTACACCTTC.

The chain employs TRBV5-4 and TRBJ1-4, with D perhaps matching TRBD1 (5 bases). The CDR3 runs 16 residues. Germline values: CDR1 SGHNT, CDR2 YYREEE (reference sequence). The V and J ends lost 0 bases and 3 bases respectively, with 12 bases between them. In DNA form, the CDR3 reads TGTGCCAGCAGCTTGGGGATGGGGGAATCTAATGAAAAACTGTTTTTT. It is translated as CASSLGMGESNEKLFF. The whole variable domain, filled in from reference TRBV5-4 and TRBJ1-4, reads ETGVTQSPTHLIKTRGQQVTLRCSSQSGHNTVSWYQQALGQGPQFIFQYYREEENGRGNFPPRFSGLQFPNYSSELNVNALELDDSALYLCASSLGMGESNEKLFFGSGTQLSVL.

The chain carries TRBV6-2 or TRBV6-3 and TRBJ2-1; 11 bases fit TRBD2. The CDR3 loop spans 18 amino acids. Germline-derived CDR1 and CDR2 are MNHEY and SVGEGT. With V trimmed by 2 bases and J by 0 bases, 6 bases remained unmatched. CDR3 residues: CASSYDRLAGSSYNEQFF. The DNA for the CDR3 is TGTGCCAGCAGTTACGATCGACTAGCGGGAAGCTCCTACAATGAGCAGTTCTTC.

The CDR3 region has the DNA TGTGCCAGCAGTGAGGGGGAGAACACTGAAGCTTTCTTT. Its protein is CASSEGENTEAFF. The J gene is TRBJ1-1, the V gene TRBV2; perhaps TRBD1 as D (5 bases). The ends were cut back, 3 bases at V and 1 base at J, with 6 bases in the middle. The CDR3 covers 13 residues. CDR1 is SNHLY and CDR2 is FYNNEI in the germline V gene.

The V gene is TRBV4-2, the J gene TRBJ2-2, with 7 bases matching TRBD2. This CDR3 is 19 amino acids long. The trim removed 6 bases at V and 5 bases at J, leaving 21 bases unmatched. CDR1 is LGHNA, CDR2 YNFKEQ, per germline. The CDR3 nucleotides read TGTGCCAGCAGTCCAGGCCAGCTGGCGGGAGCCGGTAGGACCGGGGAGCTGTTTTTT. Translating gives CASSPGQLAGAGRTGELFF.

The rearrangement links TRBV3-1 (or the pseudogene TRBV3-2) to TRBJ1-1; no clear D gene. The V end lost 4 bases, the J end lost 0 bases, and 9 bases lay between the germline ends. CDR1 LGHDT and CDR2 YNNKEL come from the germline V gene (reference sequence). The CDR3 totals 14 residues. CDR3 in DNA: TGTGCCAGCAGCCGCCGAGACCTGAACACTGAAGCTTTCTTT. Translated, it gives CASSRRDLNTEAFF.

This sequence joins TRBV5-8 and TRBJ1-5; TRBD1 matches at 7 bases. The CDR3 has 16 amino acids. V was clipped by 0 bases and J by 6 bases; unmatched bases: 9. CDR1 SGHTS and CDR2 YDEGEE come from the germline V gene. The CDR3 reads CASSLVIRQGGQPQHF. DNA for the CDR3: TGTGCCAGCAGCTTGGTGATTCGACAGGGTGGTCAGCCCCAGCATTTT.

The V gene is TRBV29-1, the J gene TRBJ1-1, with no clear D. The CDR3 runs 12 residues. V was pared by 7 bases and J by 0 bases, with 9 bases between. Germline assignment: CDR1 SQVTM and CDR2 ANQGSEA. In nucleotides, the CDR3 is TGCAGCGGAGGACGGTTGAACACTGAAGCTTTCTTT. Amino acids: CSGGRLNTEAFF.